These 27 T cell receptor beta chains were sequenced from one sample in a study of OX40 agonist ivuxolimab in advanced cancers. TCRdb's table, derived via immunoSEQ multiplex PCR, lists solely in-frame clones and lacks some. The table has about 100,000 clones, about 91% seen once; the top ten hold around 0.15%. This material consisted of CD4+ or CD8+ T cells sorted from blood, taken in a trial of the OX40 agonist ivuxolimab. All receptors come from an adult with an advanced solid tumor such as melanoma, head and neck, liver or kidney cancer.

The chain recombines TRBV5-1 with TRBJ2-1; 8 bases are a match to TRBD1. With 0 bases clipped from V and 10 bases from J, the junction kept 6 bases outside the gene matches. The CDR3 runs to 14 residues. Germline CDR1 is SGHRS and CDR2 is YFSETQ. CDR3 sequence (DNA): TGCGCCAGCAGCTTGGAAGGGACAGGTTACGAGCAGTTCTTC. It translates to CASSLEGTGYEQFF.

The chain carries TRBV9 and TRBJ2-1, with 8 bases that match TRBD2. Per the germline V gene, CDR1 is SGDLS and CDR2 is YYNGEE. The V segment lost 0 bases and the J segment 0 bases; nucleotides outside the gene matches: 2. The CDR3 sequence is 16 residues long. CDR3 sequence (DNA): TGTGCCAGCAGCGTAGGGACTAGCCCCTCCTACAATGAGCAGTTCTTC. This sequence encodes CASSVGTSPSYNEQFF.

The V gene is TRBV7-9, the J gene TRBJ1-2; D gene unclear. V was shortened by 3 bases and J by 0 bases, with 8 bases between the two germline ends. This CDR3 is built from 14 residues. Germline V lookup: CDR1 SEHNR, CDR2 FQNEAQ (reference sequence). The CDR3 sequence is CASSFGHSNYGYTF. CDR3 coding DNA: TGTGCCAGCAGCTTCGGGCACTCTAACTATGGCTACACCTTC.

This clone was detected once. The chain couples TRBV5-5 to TRBJ1-4; tentatively, D is TRBD1 (5 bases). The CDR3 totals 16 residues. Germline V CDR1 and CDR2: SGHKS, YYEKEE (reference sequence). Trimming left V 2 bases short and J 5 bases short, with 16 bases between. In DNA form, the CDR3 reads TGTGCCAGCAGCTTAGGCGGAGGGGTGGGGAATGAAAAACTGTTTTTT. Its protein product is CASSLGGGVGNEKLFF.

V is TRBV4-1 and J is TRBJ2-1; 10 bases map to TRBD2. CDR3 length: 20 residues. The germline V gene has CDR1 MGHRA and CDR2 YSYEKL. V shed 1 base, J shed 0 bases, and the junction held 12 bases outside the gene matches. The CDR3 loop is CASSQGGLSQRGGSYNEQFF. Here the CDR3 DNA reads TGCGCCAGCAGCCAAGGCGGTCTAAGTCAGCGGGGGGGCTCCTACAATGAGCAGTTCTTC.

V and J are TRBV30 and TRBJ2-1; 12 bases are shared with TRBD2. The CDR3 totals 15 residues. CDR1 GTSNPN and CDR2 SVGIG come from the germline V gene (reference sequence). Trimming cost V 4 bases and J 9 bases; bases outside gene matches: 10. The CDR3 spells CAWTPTSGRFGEQFF. DNA of the CDR3: TGTGCCTGGACCCCCACTAGCGGGAGGTTCGGTGAGCAGTTCTTC.

The chain links TRBV7-3 to TRBJ2-3, with 9 bases matching TRBD2. CDR1 and CDR2 (germline): SGHTA, FQGTGA. CDR3 length equals 13 residues. V gave up 4 bases and J gave up 5 bases; unmatched junction bases: 1. The DNA of the CDR3 is TGTGCCAGCAGCTCAGCGGGGGGAGATACGCAGTATTTT. It yields the protein CASSSAGGDTQYF. The entire variable domain, with the rest obtained from reference TRBV7-3 and TRBJ2-3, is as follows: GAGVSQTPSNKVTEKGKYVELRCDPISGHTALYWYRQSLGQGPEFLIYFQGTGAADDSGLPNDRFFAVRPEGSVSTLKIQRTERGDSAVYLCASSSAGGDTQYFGPGTRLTVL.

The table lists this clone with a few counts. This chain links TRBV2 with TRBJ1-6; 7 bases fit TRBD1. Germline CDR1 reads SNHLY; CDR2 reads FYNNEI. The CDR3 loop spans 14 amino acids. The ends lost 4 bases at V and 5 bases at J; junction bases unmatched: 2. The CDR3 loop is CASSVGQDNSPLHF. As DNA, the CDR3 is TGTGCCAGCAGTGTTGGACAGGATAATTCACCCCTCCACTTT. Using reference TRBV2 and TRBJ1-6 for the parts outside the CDR3, the full variable domain is EPEVTQTPSHQVTQMGQEVILRCVPISNHLYFYWYRQILGQKVEFLVSFYNNEISEKSEIFDDQFSVERPDGSNFTLKIRSTKLEDSAMYFCASSVGQDNSPLHFGNGTRLTVT.

The chain carries TRBV2 and TRBJ2-2; 9 nucleotides match TRBD2. J gave up 10 bases and V 7 bases, and 7 bases lay outside the gene matches. The CDR3 is 13 amino acids. CDR1 SNHLY and CDR2 FYNNEI come from the germline V gene. In DNA, the CDR3 is TGTGCCAGCACGGCTAGCGGGGTCGTGGAGCTGTTTTTT. Encoded protein: CASTASGVVELFF.

This clone turned up a few times. This chain uses TRBV30 with TRBJ1-3; D remains unclear. CDR3 length equals 12 residues. Germline V gene data show CDR1 as GTSNPN and CDR2 as SVGIG (reference sequence). Trimming removed 5 bases at V and 7 bases at J, with 12 bases between. Here the CDR3 reads CAWVMGANTIYF. The CDR3 DNA sequence: TGTGCCTGGGTGATGGGCGCCAACACCATATATTTT.

The rearrangement uses TRBV5-5 and TRBJ2-2, with TRBD1 identical over 8 bases. Germline CDR1 is SGHKS and CDR2 is YYEKEE (reference sequence). The CDR3 extends over 16 amino acids. The junction had 13 bases not matched to a gene; V was cut back by 5 bases and J by 7 bases. The CDR3 region has the DNA TGTGCCAGCAGTCGTTCATGGACAGGGATCGGCGGGGAGCTGTTTTTT. Protein: CASSRSWTGIGGELFF.

The gene calls are TRBV5-6 and TRBJ1-2; 7 bases are shared with TRBD1. V lost 0 bases and J lost 8; bases outside the gene matches: 7. The CDR3 loop spans 14 amino acids. Germline loops: CDR1 SGHDT, CDR2 YYEEEE. In DNA, the CDR3 is TGTGCCAGCAGCTTGGGCCTAGGGGGCCAGGGCTACACCTTC. Translating it yields CASSLGLGGQGYTF.

CDR3 region: CAWSVVVPGANVLTF. The CDR3 bases are TGTGCCTGGAGTGTCGTGGTTCCTGGGGCCAACGTCCTGACTTTC. This rearrangement joins TRBV30 to TRBJ2-6; D not certain. The germline V and J ends were trimmed by 0 bases and 2 bases, with 8 bases remaining between them. Germline values: CDR1 GTSNPN, CDR2 SVGIG (reference sequence). This CDR3 has 15 amino acids. Supplemented by reference TRBV30 and TRBJ2-6, the full variable domain reads SQTIHQWPATLVQPVGSPLSLECTVEGTSNPNLYWYRQAAGRGLQLLFYSVGIGQISSEVPQNLSASRPQDRQFILSSKKLLLSDSGFYLCAWSVVVPGANVLTFGAGSRLTVL.

The rearrangement uses TRBV6-5 and TRBJ2-7, with D perhaps assigned TRBD1 or TRBD2 (5 bases each). The CDR3 is 15 amino acids. V was pared by 6 bases and J by 0 bases, with 15 bases between. The germline CDR1 and CDR2 sequences are MNHEY and SVGAGI. The CDR3 protein is CASRPGASFSYEQYF. CDR3 bases: TGTGCCAGCAGACCCGGGGCTAGCTTCTCCTACGAGCAGTACTTC.

V is TRBV9 and J is TRBJ2-5, with TRBD2 matching 7 bases. V shed 4 bases, J shed 5 bases, and the junction held 11 bases outside the gene matches. This CDR3 is 15 amino acids long. The germline V gene encodes CDR1 SGDLS and CDR2 YYNGEE. The CDR3 bases are TGTGCCAGCAGCATCGGACTAGTAGATCCCGAGACCCAGTACTTC. This codes for CASSIGLVDPETQYF.

The rearrangement uses TRBV1 and TRBJ2-2; TRBD2, the table's D call, was not compared with the DNA. TRBV1 is a known pseudogene. The CDR3 contains 16 residues. CDR3 amino acids: CTSTGDSGNFTGELFF. The CDR3 region has the DNA TGCACCAGCACCGGGGATTCGGGAAATTTCACCGGGGAGCTGTTTTTT.

The J gene is TRBJ2-1, the V gene TRBV7-3; the match to TRBD2 covers 12 bases. The J segment lost 9 bases and the V segment lost 1 base, leaving 4 bases of the junction unmatched. The length of the CDR3 is 15 residues. Germline loops: CDR1 SGHTA, CDR2 FQGTGA. CDR3 DNA sequence: TGTGCCAGCAGCTTAAGGCTAGCGGGAGGGACTGAGCAGTTCTTC. This encodes CASSLRLAGGTEQFF.

The chain links TRBV6-5 to TRBJ2-2, with D tentatively TRBD2 (5 bases). CDR3 length equals 14 residues. Germline lookup yields CDR1 MNHEY and CDR2 SVGAGI. The V end was cut by 2 bases, the J end by 8 bases, with 12 bases between. The CDR3 sequence is CASSYETLGGELFF. The CDR3 coding sequence is TGTGCCAGCAGTTACGAAACACTAGGGGGGGAGCTGTTTTTT.

This clone came up once. The chain's CDR3 is CASSSAGGPPNEQFF. The CDR3 DNA follows: TGTGCCAGCAGTTCCGCGGGAGGGCCTCCGAATGAGCAGTTCTTC. This rearrangement joins TRBV28 to TRBJ2-1; 9 bases are a match to TRBD2. Germline values: CDR1 MDHEN, CDR2 SYDVKM. J was trimmed by 7 bases and V by 4 bases; bases with no gene match: 8. CDR3 length: 15 residues.

V usage is TRBV27 and J usage is TRBJ2-7, with 8 bases fitting TRBD2. V lost 10 bases, J lost 2 bases, and 10 bases stayed unmatched. The CDR3 is made up of 14 amino acids. Germline V gives CDR1 MNHEY, CDR2 SMNVEV (reference sequence). CDR3 in DNA: TGTGCCACCCACCGTTCGGGAGGGCCCTACGAGCAGTACTTC. Translating it yields CATHRSGGPYEQYF.

The genes are TRBV6-1 and TRBJ1-6; unclear D gene. The CDR3 runs 12 residues. Germline CDR1 is MNHNS and CDR2 is SASEGT. V lost 3 bases, J lost 14 bases, and 11 bases lay in between. CDR3 loop: CASSEGRPTLHF. DNA for the CDR3: TGTGCCAGCAGTGAGGGTCGTCCAACCCTCCACTTT.

The chain employs TRBV5-4 and TRBJ2-2, with 11 bases identical to TRBD2. Germline values: CDR1 SGHNT, CDR2 YYREEE (reference sequence). V shed 1 base, J shed 6 bases, and the junction held 5 bases outside the gene matches. The CDR3 loop spans 16 amino acids. In nucleotides, the CDR3 is TGTGCCAGCAGCTTGCCGGGACTAGCGGAAGCCGGGGAGCTGTTTTTT. Amino acids: CASSLPGLAEAGELFF.

V usage is TRBV6-1 and J usage is TRBJ2-7, with 9 nucleotides matching TRBD1. The germline gives CDR1 MNHNS, CDR2 SASEGT. J was trimmed by 5 bases and V by 11 bases; bases with no gene match: 10. CDR3 length: 13 residues. CDR3 nucleotides: TGTGCCTGCGCCGGGACAGGGACACACGAGCAGTACTTC. Protein product: CACAGTGTHEQYF.

This clone has only a few counts. This sequence joins TRBV7-3 and TRBJ2-2, with 12 bases lining up with TRBD2. V shed 5 bases, J shed 4 bases, and the junction held 2 bases outside the gene matches. CDR1 and CDR2 from the germline V gene are SGHTA and FQGTGA. The CDR3 runs 15 residues. CDR3 in amino acids: CASSQGLAGTGELFF. The CDR3 DNA is TGTGCCAGCAGCCAGGGACTAGCGGGCACCGGGGAGCTGTTTTTT.

The chain joins TRBV27 to TRBJ2-7; 10 bases are a match to TRBD1. Germline-derived CDR1 and CDR2 are MNHEY and SMNVEV (reference sequence). The J segment lost 4 bases and the V segment lost 5 bases, leaving 14 bases of the junction unmatched. CDR3 length: 17 amino acids. Here the CDR3 reads CASSALTGTGDRYEQYF. The CDR3 bases are TGTGCCAGCAGTGCCCTCACCGGGACAGGGGATAGATACGAGCAGTACTTC.

This chain joins TRBV30 and TRBJ2-3, with TRBD1 as a possible D gene (8 bases). The CDR3 is made up of 14 amino acids. Deletions cut 4 bases from V and 6 bases from J, with 17 bases between. The germline gives CDR1 GTSNPN, CDR2 SVGIG (reference sequence). CDR3 nucleotide sequence: TGTGCCTGGACTAGACAGGGGAGGGTGGATACGCAGTATTTT. Its protein product is CAWTRQGRVDTQYF. Full variable domain (remainder filled in from reference TRBV30 and TRBJ2-3): SQTIHQWPATLVQPVGSPLSLECTVEGTSNPNLYWYRQAAGRGLQLLFYSVGIGQISSEVPQNLSASRPQDRQFILSSKKLLLSDSGFYLCAWTRQGRVDTQYFGPGTRLTVL.

The gene calls are TRBV11-2 and TRBJ2-3; no clear D gene. CDR1 and CDR2 from the germline V gene are SGHAT and FQNNGV. V lost 1 base to trimming and J lost 1 base, with 12 bases between them. The CDR3 totals 16 residues. The CDR3 DNA is TGTGCCAGCAGCTTAGGGATTAAGCCCCGCACAGATACGCAGTATTTT. It is translated as CASSLGIKPRTDTQYF. Complete variable domain (other parts from reference TRBV11-2 and TRBJ2-3): EAGVAQSPRYKIIEKRQSVAFWCNPISGHATLYWYQQILGQGPKLLIQFQNNGVVDDSQLPKDRFSAERLKGVDSTLKIQPAKLEDSAVYLCASSLGIKPRTDTQYFGPGTRLTVL.